The following is a T cell receptor beta chain sequence with its context. Its antigen remains unidentified. The immunoSEQ assay was version 4, run in survey mode. Sequencing was performed with immunoSEQ multiplex PCR; in TCRdb, only in-frame clones are kept and a portion is missing. The repertoire holds tens of thousands of clones, with about 74% as singletons. The record originates from a study of persistence of HIV-infected CD4 T cells. The CDR3 runs to 14 residues. Germline loops: CDR1 ENHRY, CDR2 SYGVKD. Trimming removed 1 base from V and 6 bases from J, with 10 bases in between. Overlapping HIV-1 Gag 15-mer peptides at approximately 0.96 ug per peptide per mL were used. Sorting of responding CD4+ T cells relied on upregulated CD40 ligand together with CD69. PBMCs were depleted of CD8+ T cells before stimulation. CD8-depleted PBMCs were stimulated roughly 17 hours with anti-CD28/CD49d costimulation, CD40-blocking antibody and enfuvirtide.

V is TRBV10-3 and J is TRBJ2-1; TRBD2 might be the D (5 bases). Here the sequenced sample was CD4+ T cells sorted from PBMCs after roughly 18-hour stimulation, taken from a patient who received antiretroviral therapy. The receptor was derived from an adult man with HIV who was CMV-seropositive. This chain's CDR3 is CAISEWQRVNEQFF. For the CDR3, the DNA is TGTGCCATCAGTGAGTGGCAGAGGGTCAATGAGCAGTTCTTC.